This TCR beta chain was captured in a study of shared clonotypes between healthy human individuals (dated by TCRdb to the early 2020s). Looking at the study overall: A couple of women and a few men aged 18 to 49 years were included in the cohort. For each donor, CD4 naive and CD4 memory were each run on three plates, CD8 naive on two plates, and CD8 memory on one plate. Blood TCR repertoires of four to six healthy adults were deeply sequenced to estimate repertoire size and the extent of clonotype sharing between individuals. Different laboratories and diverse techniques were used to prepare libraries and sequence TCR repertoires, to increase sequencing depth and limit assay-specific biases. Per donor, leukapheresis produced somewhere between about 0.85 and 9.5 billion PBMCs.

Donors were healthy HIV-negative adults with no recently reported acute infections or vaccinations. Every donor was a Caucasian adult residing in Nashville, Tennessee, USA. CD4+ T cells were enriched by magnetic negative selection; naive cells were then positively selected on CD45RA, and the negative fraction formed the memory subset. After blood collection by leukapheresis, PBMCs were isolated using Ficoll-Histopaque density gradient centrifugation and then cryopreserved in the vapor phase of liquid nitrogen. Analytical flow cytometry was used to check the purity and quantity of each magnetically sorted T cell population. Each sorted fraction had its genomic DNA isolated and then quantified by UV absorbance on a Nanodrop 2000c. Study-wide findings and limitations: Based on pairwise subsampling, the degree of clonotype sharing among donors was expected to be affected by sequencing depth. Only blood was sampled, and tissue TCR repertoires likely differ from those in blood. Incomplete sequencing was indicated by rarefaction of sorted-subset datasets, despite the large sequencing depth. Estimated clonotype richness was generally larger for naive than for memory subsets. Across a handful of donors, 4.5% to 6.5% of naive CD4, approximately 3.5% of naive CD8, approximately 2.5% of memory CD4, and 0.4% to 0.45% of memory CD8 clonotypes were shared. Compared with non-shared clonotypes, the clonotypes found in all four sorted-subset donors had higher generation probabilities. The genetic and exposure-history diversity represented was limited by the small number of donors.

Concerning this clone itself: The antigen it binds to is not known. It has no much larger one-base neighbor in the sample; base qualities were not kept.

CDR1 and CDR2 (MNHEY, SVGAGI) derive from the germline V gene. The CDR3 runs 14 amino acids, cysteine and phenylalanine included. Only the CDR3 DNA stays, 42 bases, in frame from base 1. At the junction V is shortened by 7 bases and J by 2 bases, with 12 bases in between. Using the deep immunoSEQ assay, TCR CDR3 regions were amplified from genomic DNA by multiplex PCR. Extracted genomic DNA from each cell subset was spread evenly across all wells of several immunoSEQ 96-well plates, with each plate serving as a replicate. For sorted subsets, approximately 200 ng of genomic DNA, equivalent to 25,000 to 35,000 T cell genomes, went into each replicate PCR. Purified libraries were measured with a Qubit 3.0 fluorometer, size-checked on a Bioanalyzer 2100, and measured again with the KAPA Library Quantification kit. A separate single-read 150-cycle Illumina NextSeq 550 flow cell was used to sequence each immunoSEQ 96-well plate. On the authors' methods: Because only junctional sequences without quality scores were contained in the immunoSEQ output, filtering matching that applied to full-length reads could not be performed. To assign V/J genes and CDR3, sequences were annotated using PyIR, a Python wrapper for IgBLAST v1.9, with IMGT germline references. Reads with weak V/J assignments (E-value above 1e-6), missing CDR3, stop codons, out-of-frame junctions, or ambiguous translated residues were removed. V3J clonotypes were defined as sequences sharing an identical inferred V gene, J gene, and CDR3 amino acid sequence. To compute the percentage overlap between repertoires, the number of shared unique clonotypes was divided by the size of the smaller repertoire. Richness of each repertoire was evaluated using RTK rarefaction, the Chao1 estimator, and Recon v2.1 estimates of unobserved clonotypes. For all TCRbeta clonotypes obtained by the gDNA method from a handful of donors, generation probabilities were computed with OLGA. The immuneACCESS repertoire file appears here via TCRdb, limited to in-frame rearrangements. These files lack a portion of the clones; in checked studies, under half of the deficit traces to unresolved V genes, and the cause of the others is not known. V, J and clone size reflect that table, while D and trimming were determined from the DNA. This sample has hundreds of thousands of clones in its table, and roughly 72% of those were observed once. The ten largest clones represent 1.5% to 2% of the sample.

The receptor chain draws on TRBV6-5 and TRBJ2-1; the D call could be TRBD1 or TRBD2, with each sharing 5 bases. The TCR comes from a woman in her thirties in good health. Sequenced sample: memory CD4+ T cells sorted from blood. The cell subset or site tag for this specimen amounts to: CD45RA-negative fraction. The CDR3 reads CASTGRVAYNEQFF. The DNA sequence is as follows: TGTGCCAGCACGGGGCGGGTGGCCTACAATGAGCAGTTCTTC.